This T cell receptor beta chain appears in the sequencing data of a study of CD8 T cells in ankylosing spondylitis (TCRdb year 2017). Broadly, across the study: To find TCR variants linked to disease, the study profiled T cell receptor beta repertoires in ankylosing spondylitis patients and healthy donors. The full study cohort comprised 25 or so ankylosing spondylitis patients and over a hundred healthy donors. Peripheral blood samples were taken, and synovial fluid was additionally collected from ankylosing spondylitis patients.

Results the study describes overall, beyond this receptor: A TCR beta motif made up of several highly homologous amino acid variants appeared to be characteristic of blood from ankylosing spondylitis patients. The disease-linked clones were reported as significantly enriched in matched synovial fluid samples from ankylosing spondylitis patients. Some motif variants were previously reported in synovial fluid and blood of reactive arthritis patients, suggesting common disease-initiation mechanisms. The disease-linked clones showed a CD8+ phenotype and occurred at relatively low frequencies in peripheral blood.

Instrument on record: Illumina HiSeq 2500. TCR beta libraries were prepared by quantitative 5'-RACE with molecular barcodes. On the authors' methods: To identify disease-linked TCR variants, a new computational method was used, one built on a probabilistic model of VDJ rearrangement. TCRdb's own reprocessing of the public reads used fastp at Q25 and MiXCR and kept productive beta chains. Each CDR3 protein appears once, grouped with its most common genes and DNA. The authors' filters were not applied to this entry. Recorded for this sample are under 250,000 distinct CDR3 sequences; around 10% of them occurred a single time. The ten top clones hold about 6.8% of the sample. A word on this clonotype: Its binding antigen is unknown. Per-nucleotide qualities are absent, and no much larger clonotype sits a single base away.

CDR1 and CDR2 are read off the germline V gene (reference sequence) as DFQATT and SNEGSKA. Between the V and J ends, shortened by 6 bases and 1 base respectively, the junction contains 10 bases. From its cysteine to its phenylalanine, the CDR3 spans 13 amino acids. Only the CDR3 part of the read is kept: 39 bases, read in frame from the first base. Sequenced input: blood, either unsorted or a sorted T cell fraction (not recorded which). Here the chain combines TRBV20-1 and TRBJ1-5; no D gene is confidently identified. The clonotype comes from a male donor with ankylosing spondylitis or in good health (not recorded which). The sequenced DNA: TGCAGTGCCCTAAAATTGAGCAATCAGCCCCAGCATTTT. Its product reads: CSALKLSNQPQHF.